These 25 T cell receptor beta chains were all obtained from the same sample, sequenced in a study of CD8+ T cells in alopecia areata. After isolation, RNA underwent reverse transcription to generate cDNA as the sequencing template. TCRdb's table, derived via immunoSEQ multiplex PCR, lists solely in-frame clones and lacks some. The sample has some 130,000 clones, around 60% seen once. Sequences were derived from CD4+ T cells sorted from blood, sampled at week 0. The receptor set was obtained from a human donor with alopecia areata.

This clone was seen only a few times. The J gene is TRBJ1-2, the V gene TRBV19; D gene uncertain. Trimming removed 4 bases from V and 3 bases from J, with 9 bases in between. The CDR3 sequence is 13 residues long. Per germline, CDR1 LNHDA and CDR2 SQIVND (reference sequence). The CDR3 loop reads CASSTIPHYGYTF. CDR3 bases: TGTGCCAGTAGTACCATCCCCCACTATGGCTACACCTTC.

The rearrangement links TRBV4-2 to TRBJ1-5, with D possibly TRBD1 on 5 matching bases. Germline V gene data show CDR1 as LGHNA and CDR2 as YNFKEQ. The CDR3 consists of 14 residues. The V end lost 4 bases, the J end lost 4 bases, and 11 bases lay between the germline ends. The CDR3 spells CASSRDSQNQPQHF. The CDR3 DNA follows: TGTGCCAGCAGCCGAGACAGCCAAAATCAGCCCCAGCATTTT.

This clone is classed as medium-sized. The rearrangement uses TRBV19 and TRBJ1-2; 7 nucleotides agree with TRBD1. This CDR3 is built from 13 residues. In germline, CDR1 is LNHDA, CDR2 SQIVND (reference sequence). V trimming: 6 bases; J trimming: 3 bases; junction bases outside the gene matches: 4. CDR3 protein: CASRHGQDYGYTF. In nucleotides, the CDR3 is TGTGCCAGTAGACACGGACAGGACTATGGCTACACCTTC. Looking up the rest from reference TRBV19 and TRBJ1-2 gives the full variable domain: DGGITQSPKYLFRKEGQNVTLSCEQNLNHDAMYWYRQDPGQGLRLIYYSQIVNDFQKGDIAEGYSVSREKKESFPLTVTSAQKNPTAFYLCASRHGQDYGYTFGSGTRLTVV.

J is TRBJ2-7 and V is TRBV4-3, with D possibly being TRBD2 (5 bases). This CDR3 region has 18 residues. From germline, CDR1 is LGHNA and CDR2 YSLEER. The germline V and J ends were trimmed by 3 bases and 3 bases, with 24 bases remaining between them. The CDR3 protein is CASSHSYVRAGTIYEQYF. The DNA for the CDR3 is TGCGCCAGCAGCCACAGTTATGTACGCGCGGGCACCATCTACGAGCAGTACTTC.

The V call is TRBV5-1, the J call TRBJ2-3; TRBD1 matches 11 bases. Trimming took 0 bases from V and 5 from J; bases not matched to a gene: 5. The CDR3 consists of 16 residues. Per germline, CDR1 SGHRS and CDR2 YFSETQ. The CDR3 nucleotides read TGCGCCAGCAGCTTGGAGGGACAGGGGGGAGTAGATACGCAGTATTTT. Encoded protein: CASSLEGQGGVDTQYF. The full variable domain, completed using reference TRBV5-1 and TRBJ2-3, is KAGVTQTPRYLIKTRGQQVTLSCSPISGHRSVSWYQQTPGQGLQFLFEYFSETQRNKGNFPGRFSGRQFSNSRSEMNVSTLELGDSALYLCASSLEGQGGVDTQYFGPGTRLTVL.

The chain uses TRBV30 and TRBJ1-1, with TRBD1 as a possible D gene (6 bases). CDR1 GTSNPN and CDR2 SVGIG come from the germline V gene (reference sequence). V lost 2 bases, J lost 1 base, and 8 bases lay in between. This CDR3 is built from 13 residues. The CDR3 region is CAWSTGWNTEAFF. The CDR3 DNA is TGTGCCTGGAGTACAGGGTGGAACACTGAAGCTTTCTTT. The variable domain in full, completed from reference TRBV30 and TRBJ1-1, reads SQTIHQWPATLVQPVGSPLSLECTVEGTSNPNLYWYRQAAGRGLQLLFYSVGIGQISSEVPQNLSASRPQDRQFILSSKKLLLSDSGFYLCAWSTGWNTEAFFGQGTRLTVV.

The sample holds many counts of this clone. The chain couples TRBV5-4 to TRBJ2-1; 8 bases map to TRBD2. The CDR3 covers 15 residues. V was pared by 1 base and J by 3 bases, with 3 bases of the junction left unmatched. The germline gives CDR1 SGHNT, CDR2 YYREEE (reference sequence). CDR3 in DNA: TGTGCCAGCAGCTTGACGACTAGCGTCTACAATGAGCAGTTCTTC. It encodes CASSLTTSVYNEQFF.

This clone was counted only a few times. V and J are TRBV7-9 and TRBJ2-2, with 7 bases that match TRBD2. From germline, CDR1 is SEHNR and CDR2 FQNEAQ (reference sequence). Trimming at V came to 5 bases and at J to 3 bases, leaving 6 bases not matched to a gene. The CDR3 is 15 residues long. The CDR3 sequence is CASSQGLSYTGELFF. The CDR3 DNA reads TGTGCCAGCAGCCAGGGACTATCCTACACCGGGGAGCTGTTTTTT.

This clone was seen only a few times. The J gene is TRBJ1-2, the V gene TRBV29-1; weak D call: TRBD1 (5 bases). CDR1 is SQVTM, CDR2 ANQGSEA, per germline. V lost 6 bases, J lost 3 bases, and 17 bases lay in between. This CDR3 contains 14 residues. CDR3 region: CSVFGDGEDYGYTF. The CDR3 bases are TGCAGCGTCTTCGGGGACGGTGAGGACTATGGCTACACCTTC.

The gene calls are TRBV23-1 and TRBJ1-4, with 9 bases that match TRBD1. TRBV23-1 qualifies as an ORF whose function is uncertain. With 6 bases clipped from V and 6 bases from J, the junction kept 11 bases outside the gene matches. This CDR3 region has 16 residues. Here the CDR3 DNA reads TGCGCCAGCAGCCAAGATTGGGGACAGGGAGATGAAAAACTGTTTTTT. Translated, it gives CASSQDWGQGDEKLFF.

There are a few counts of this clone. The CDR3 loop is CASSFNRNSPLHF. The CDR3 bases are TGTGCCAGCAGCTTTAACAGGAATTCACCCCTCCACTTT. The rearrangement uses TRBV5-4 and TRBJ1-6, with D maybe TRBD1 (5 bases). V lost 2 bases and J 7 bases, leaving 7 bases between the germline ends. This CDR3 comprises 13 residues. CDR1 and CDR2 (germline): SGHNT, YYREEE (reference sequence).

The chain combines TRBV19 with TRBJ1-1; D is ambiguous. Trimming left V 3 bases short and J 8 bases short, with 7 bases between. The CDR3 runs 11 residues. Germline CDR1 LNHDA, CDR2 SQIVND (reference sequence). The CDR3 DNA reads TGTGCCAGTAGTATGTACAGAGAAGCTTTCTTT. As protein: CASSMYREAFF.

This clone was detected a few times. The same CDR3 can be traced to other DNA sequences in this sample. The rearrangement links TRBV9 to TRBJ2-7; TRBD1 agrees at 8 bases. V was pared by 0 bases and J by 3 bases, with 5 bases of the junction left unmatched. The germline V gene has CDR1 SGDLS and CDR2 YYNGEE. There are 15 residues in the CDR3. For the CDR3, the DNA is TGTGCCAGCAGCGTAGGGCAGGGGGCCTTCTACGAGCAGTACTTC. As protein: CASSVGQGAFYEQYF.

This clone qualifies as medium-sized. The rearrangement links TRBV14 to TRBJ2-4, with no clear D. The V end was cut by 4 bases, the J end by 5 bases, with 9 bases between. This CDR3 is built from 13 residues. Germline V gene lookup returns CDR1 SGHDN and CDR2 FVKESK. The CDR3, as DNA: TGTGCCAGCAGCCTAAGCGTGGAAAACATTCAGTACTTC. It specifies CASSLSVENIQYF.

This clone was picked up a small number of times. The chain is built from TRBV4-3 and TRBJ1-5; TRBD1 aligns across 7 bases. Trimming removed 4 bases from V and 2 bases from J; junction bases left unmatched: 2. This CDR3 has 14 residues. Germline loops: CDR1 LGHNA, CDR2 YSLEER. CDR3 bases: TGCGCCAGCAGCCCCGACAGGGGCAATCAGCCCCAGCATTTT. The encoded protein is CASSPDRGNQPQHF.

This clone was counted a few times. This CDR3 is also generated by other DNA sequences in the sample. The chain links TRBV29-1 to TRBJ1-5; D is perhaps TRBD1 (6 bases). V was shortened by 4 bases and J by 0 bases, with 7 bases between the two germline ends. In germline, CDR1 is SQVTM, CDR2 ANQGSEA. The CDR3 runs 13 residues. The CDR3 protein is CSVGQDSNQPQHF. Written as DNA, the CDR3 is TGCAGCGTTGGACAGGATAGCAATCAGCCCCAGCATTTT.

The gene calls are TRBV7-9 and TRBJ2-5, with D possibly being TRBD2 (6 bases). CDR1 SEHNR and CDR2 FQNEAQ come from the germline V gene (reference sequence). This CDR3 has 14 amino acids. The V end lost 3 bases, the J end lost 5 bases, and 13 bases lay between the germline ends. The DNA of the CDR3 is TGTGCCAGCAGCTTGTTTGCTGCGGGGGAGACCCAGTACTTC. Amino acid sequence: CASSLFAAGETQYF. Together with reference TRBV7-9 and TRBJ2-5, the CDR3 gives the full variable domain: DTGVSQNPRHKITKRGQNVTFRCDPISEHNRLYWYRQTLGQGPEFLTYFQNEAQLEKSRLLSDRFSAERPKGSFSTLEIQRTEQGDSAMYLCASSLFAAGETQYFGPGTRLLVL.

V is TRBV5-4 and J is TRBJ1-6, with D perhaps matching TRBD1 (6 bases). This CDR3 contains 16 residues. Trimming removed 4 bases from V and 7 bases from J, with 18 bases in between. CDR1 is SGHNT, CDR2 YYREEE, per germline (reference sequence). CDR3: CASSPGFRTDNSPLHF. Written as DNA, the CDR3 is TGTGCCAGCAGCCCGGGGTTTAGGACAGACAATTCACCCCTCCACTTT. Filled out from reference TRBV5-4 and TRBJ1-6, the complete variable domain reads ETGVTQSPTHLIKTRGQQVTLRCSSQSGHNTVSWYQQALGQGPQFIFQYYREEENGRGNFPPRFSGLQFPNYSSELNVNALELDDSALYLCASSPGFRTDNSPLHFGNGTRLTVT.

This clone appeared a single time. The chain recombines TRBV5-1 with TRBJ2-5, with 11 nucleotides matching TRBD2. The CDR3 is 16 residues long. V trimming: 0 bases; J trimming: 2 bases; junction bases outside the gene matches: 3. Germline V gene data show CDR1 as SGHRS and CDR2 as YFSETQ. The DNA for the CDR3 is TGCGCCAGCAGCTTGGAGGTAGCGGGGGGGCAAGAGACCCAGTACTTC. Translation gives CASSLEVAGGQETQYF. The complete variable domain, with remaining parts taken from reference TRBV5-1 and TRBJ2-5, reads KAGVTQTPRYLIKTRGQQVTLSCSPISGHRSVSWYQQTPGQGLQFLFEYFSETQRNKGNFPGRFSGRQFSNSRSEMNVSTLELGDSALYLCASSLEVAGGQETQYFGPGTRLLVL.

The chain joins TRBV4-1 to TRBJ1-4; maybe TRBD1 (5 bases). CDR3 length equals 15 residues. Germline values: CDR1 MGHRA, CDR2 YSYEKL. V lost 2 bases to trimming and J lost 8 bases, with 15 bases between them. The CDR3 reads CASSQRGRAREKLFF. In DNA, the CDR3 is TGCGCCAGCAGCCAAAGGGGCAGGGCGAGGGAAAAACTGTTTTTT.

V usage is TRBV5-6 and J usage is TRBJ1-6; 7 bases line up with TRBD1. The CDR3 covers 17 residues. Trimming took 4 bases from V and 6 from J; bases not matched to a gene: 13. The V gene's germline CDR1 is SGHDT and CDR2 YYEEEE. The CDR3 DNA reads TGTGCCAGCAGCCGTTTAAATAGGGGACAGCTTAATTCACCCCTCCACTTT. Its protein is CASSRLNRGQLNSPLHF. Variable domain in full (rest from reference TRBV5-6 and TRBJ1-6): DAGVTQSPTHLIKTRGQQVTLRCSPKSGHDTVSWYQQALGQGPQFIFQYYEEEERQRGNFPDRFSGHQFPNYSSELNVNALLLGDSALYLCASSRLNRGQLNSPLHFGNGTRLTVT.

V usage is TRBV7-2 and J usage is TRBJ2-7; D might be TRBD1 (6 bases). V lost 2 bases, J lost 7 bases, and 12 bases lay in between. Germline V CDR1 and CDR2: SGHTA, FQGNSA. The CDR3 extends over 13 amino acids. CDR3 sequence reads: CASSLYREREQYF. CDR3 bases: TGTGCCAGCAGCTTATACAGGGAGAGGGAGCAGTACTTC.

This clone was detected a few times. This chain joins TRBV5-1 and TRBJ2-5, with a possible D match to TRBD1 (5 bases). Germline assignment: CDR1 SGHRS and CDR2 YFSETQ. The CDR3 runs 15 residues. V lost 2 bases and J lost 5, with 16 bases in between. CDR3 bases: TGCGCCAGCAGCTTCGGACAAAGCATATCGGAGACCCAGTACTTC. It codes for CASSFGQSISETQYF.

The genes are TRBV19 and TRBJ1-2; 9 bases line up with TRBD1. CDR3 length: 16 amino acids. Germline-derived CDR1 and CDR2 are LNHDA and SQIVND (reference sequence). J lost 1 base, V lost 5 bases, and 8 bases had no gene match. The CDR3 here is CASSPSTGQGNYGYTF. CDR3 in DNA: TGTGCCAGTAGTCCGTCAACGGGACAGGGTAACTATGGCTACACCTTC.

This clone appeared a few times. At the DNA level, this CDR3 is encoded by other sequences in the same sample as well. The chain links TRBV30 to TRBJ2-5, with no clear D. The ends were cut back, 4 bases at V and 2 bases at J, with 8 bases in the middle. The CDR3 has 12 amino acids. Germline V CDR1 and CDR2: GTSNPN, SVGIG (reference sequence). CDR3 loop: CAWNAGQETQYF. Here the CDR3 DNA reads TGTGCCTGGAATGCCGGACAAGAGACCCAGTACTTC.